The text below deals with one T cell receptor beta chain. Its antigen is unknown. For roughly ten days, 85,000 to 100,000 sorted CD4+ cells grew with T cell-depleted PBMCs and CEF. Data came from immunoSEQ multiplex PCR; TCRdb stores just in-frame clones and leaves some out. Among about 36,000 clones listed, roughly 80% were seen once. The data were taken from a study of CD4 T cells in relation to SARS-CoV-2 and coronaviruses. The germline gives CDR1 LNHNV, CDR2 YYDKDF (reference sequence). Deletions cut 0 bases from V and 7 bases from J, with 15 bases between. CDR3 size: 15 residues. The chain links TRBV15 to TRBJ1-2; no definite D call. The sequencing sample was made of naive CD4+ T cells from PBMCs, cultured in vitro. As to subset: naive CD4+ T cells isolated by negative enrichment. This clonotype originated in an adult with COVID-19. In DNA form, the CDR3 reads TGTGCCACCAGCAGAGATGTCGGCATAAGCGCTGGCTACACCTTC. The encoded protein is CATSRDVGISAGYTF.